This T cell receptor (beta chain) comes out of a study of technical replicates of blood from several donors. Clones were sequenced by immunoSEQ multiplex PCR, and TCRdb holds only the in-frame ones, with some missing. Of more than 75,000 clones detected, around 96% appear once; the ten largest clones hold 0.24%. The CDR3 runs 17 residues. Losses at the gene ends were 4 bases for V and 2 bases for J; bases not matched to a gene: 7. Germline CDR1 and CDR2: ENHRY and SYGVKD. V gene TRBV10-3 combines with J gene TRBJ2-2, with 10 bases matching TRBD1. The specimen sequenced was T cells isolated from PBMCs. The sequence was obtained from a human donor in good health. Written as DNA, the CDR3 is TGTGCCATCAGTGGGGGGACAGGGGCCTTTAACACCGGGGAGCTGTTTTTT. Its translation is CAISGGTGAFNTGELFF.